This T cell receptor beta chain is drawn from a study of T-cell memory formation after mild COVID-19 (dated by TCRdb to about 2021). Background on the whole study: Most TCR sequence clusters were specific to one of the two donors. In a couple of donors, T-cell clones that expanded and contracted after mild COVID-19 were followed by sequencing TCRalpha and TCRbeta repertoires longitudinally. The cohort was made up of two young adult volunteers, one female and one male, who were previously healthy.

Beyond this particular receptor, the publication reports: Some responding clones were found in pre-infection memory, which suggests that pre-existing cross-reactive memory T cells took part in the SARS-CoV-2 response. Contracting CD4+ clones were found mainly in CM and EM memory subsets, while CD8+ clones were enriched in EMRA. Clones that contracted from day 15 to 85 showed balanced CD4/CD8 phenotypes, whereas a second wave of clones that expanded from day 15 to 37 leaned towards CD4+. Whether the second-wave clones peaking on day 37 were SARS-CoV-2 specific was not confirmed. The study covered only two mild cases, and larger cohorts including severe cases with pre-infection samples were considered necessary.

TCRdb shows the sequencer as Illumina NovaSeq 6000. cDNA libraries for TCRalpha and TCRbeta were prepared by 5'RACE using constant-segment primers, with sample barcodes and unique molecular identifiers added. Trizol reagent was used to extract RNA from every sample. Library amplification was performed in two PCR steps, and a second sample barcode and Illumina TruSeq adapters were introduced in the second step. Sequencing of libraries was performed on an Illumina NovaSeq with 2 x 150 bp paired-end reads. As for how the authors treated the data: Reads were demultiplexed and collapsed into UMI-guided consensus sequences with migec v1.2.7. Using mixcr v2.1.11, the UMI consensuses were aligned to TRA and TRB V and J templates and assembled into clonotypes. A clonotype was counted as expanded or contracted only if both edgeR and NoisET called the change significant, with noise models trained on biological replicates. For edgeR calls, the thresholds were a false discovery rate-adjusted p below 0.01 and a log2 fold-change of 1. PCA with hierarchical clustering of max-normalized trajectories of the 1000 most abundant clonotypes was used as exploratory dynamics analysis. Each responding clone was given a CD4 or CD8 phenotype based on the CD4+ and CD8+ repertoires, which had been sequenced separately. TCRdb trimmed public reads at Q25 via fastp, called clones via MiXCR and kept in-frame beta chains. Rows merge per CDR3 protein into single entries with the most common DNA and genes. The V and J calls here are based on TCRdb, not the publication. A total of over 120,000 distinct CDR3 sequences appear in this sample, 5.5% to 7% of them only once. The top ten clonotypes cover approximately 2% of the sample.

Turning to this clonotype: The specificity of this receptor is unknown. Base qualities are not provided; no much larger clone lies one nucleotide away.

Ficoll-Paque density gradient centrifugation was the method used to isolate PBMCs. What was sequenced was PBMCs or a T cell subset sorted from them (not recorded which). The receptor was derived from an adult woman who had mild COVID-19 (a few samples of this study predate the infection). The sample titles of this study are shuffled in the database, so cell type and time point are left out; the donor was told from shared clones.

The DNA sequence reads TGTGCCAGCAGCCAAGCACAGCACACCGGGGAGCTGTTTTTT. The resulting protein is CASSQAQHTGELFF. The chain is made from TRBV3-1 and TRBJ2-2; no D gene is confidently identified. The junction carries 6 bases between V and J, which are trimmed by 1 base and 3 bases respectively. CDR1 LGHDT and CDR2 YNNKEL are derived from the germline V gene (reference sequence). The CDR3 runs 14 amino acids, cysteine and phenylalanine included. The kept DNA is CDR3 alone, 42 bases in frame from the first base.